These 11 T cell receptor beta chains were sequenced from one sample in a study of cytomegalovirus exposure and HLA in healthy donors. The primer mix had 60 Vbeta and 13 Jbeta primers. Sequenced by immunoSEQ multiplex PCR; TCRdb stores in-frame clones only, minus some. In all, the sample yields around 100,000 clones. The specimen sequenced was PBMCs. All receptors come from a man in his thirties or forties in good health and CMV-seronegative.

This rearrangement joins TRBV5-6 to TRBJ2-2; D is possibly TRBD2 (6 bases). CDR1 is SGHDT and CDR2 is YYEEEE in the germline V gene. The CDR3 contains 14 residues. V was trimmed by 7 bases and J by 4 bases, leaving 14 bases between them. The CDR3 bases are TGTGCCAGCCGGCGGGACGCCGGCACCGGGGAGCTGTTTTTT. Translated, it gives CASRRDAGTGELFF.

V and J are TRBV5-1 and TRBJ2-1; 10 bases line up with TRBD2. The germline CDR1 and CDR2 sequences are SGHRS and YFSETQ. Trimming at V came to 2 bases and at J to 4 bases, leaving 3 bases not matched to a gene. CDR3 size: 15 residues. CDR3 loop: CASSFIAGGYNEQFF. The CDR3 region has the DNA TGCGCCAGCAGCTTTATAGCGGGGGGATACAATGAGCAGTTCTTC.

The CDR3 sequence is CASSPVAGANVLTF. The CDR3 DNA reads TGTGCCAGCAGCCCCGTCGCTGGGGCCAACGTCCTGACTTTC. The chain joins TRBV7-7 to TRBJ2-6; D not certain. Germline lookup yields CDR1 SSHAT and CDR2 FNYEAQ (reference sequence). This CDR3 has 14 amino acids. With 5 bases removed from V and 2 bases from J, the gap between germline ends came to 7 bases.

The CDR3 DNA reads as TGTGCCAGCATCCCCGGGGGAGAGAACACTGAAGCTTTCTTT. It specifies CASIPGGENTEAFF. This chain joins TRBV5-8 and TRBJ1-1, with D possibly being TRBD1 (5 bases). Looked up from germline, CDR1 is SGHTS and CDR2 is YDEGEE. This CDR3 has 14 amino acids. V lost 6 bases, J lost 1 base, and 13 bases lay in between.

The V call is TRBV7-8, the J call TRBJ2-1, with a tentative D call TRBD1 (6 bases). Germline V gives CDR1 SGHVS, CDR2 FQNEAQ. V lost 1 base, J lost 5 bases, and 9 bases lay in between. The length of the CDR3 is 14 residues. CDR3 residues: CASSLVDSHNEQFF. DNA for the CDR3: TGTGCCAGCAGCTTAGTGGACAGCCACAATGAGCAGTTCTTC. Filled out from reference TRBV7-8 and TRBJ2-1, the complete variable domain reads GAGVSQSPRYKVAKRGQDVALRCDPISGHVSLFWYQQALGQGPEFLTYFQNEAQLDKSGLPSDRFFAERPEGSVSTLKIQRTQQEDSAVYLCASSLVDSHNEQFFGPGTRLTVL.

This rearrangement joins TRBV27 to TRBJ1-1; TRBD1 is a possible D gene (6 bases). The CDR3 has 15 amino acids. Germline V gene sequence: CDR1 MNHEY, CDR2 SMNVEV (reference sequence). Trimming stripped 6 bases from V and 1 base from J, with 15 bases between. In DNA, the CDR3 is TGTGCCAGCAGGATACAGGGTCTTACGAACACTGAAGCTTTCTTT. Amino acids: CASRIQGLTNTEAFF.

The genes are TRBV7-9 and TRBJ2-3, with 7 bases aligning to TRBD1. V was pared by 3 bases and J by 3 bases, with 9 bases of the junction left unmatched. Germline-derived CDR1 and CDR2 are SEHNR and FQNEAQ (reference sequence). The CDR3 covers 16 residues. The CDR3 is CASSFRQGRGTDTQYF. The CDR3 coding sequence is TGTGCCAGCAGCTTCCGACAGGGAAGGGGGACAGATACGCAGTATTTT.

The chain carries TRBV19 and TRBJ1-5, with a possible D match to TRBD1 (6 bases). CDR3 length: 16 residues. The V and J ends lost 3 bases and 5 bases respectively, with 17 bases between them. CDR1 LNHDA and CDR2 SQIVND come from the germline V gene (reference sequence). CDR3 coding DNA: TGTGCCAGTAGTATCATGTCGAGCAGGGGAGATCAGCCCCAGCATTTT. It yields the protein CASSIMSSRGDQPQHF.

The chain uses TRBV7-8 and TRBJ2-2; the match to TRBD1 covers 10 bases. Per germline, CDR1 SGHVS and CDR2 FQNEAQ. The ends lost 1 base at V and 4 bases at J; junction bases unmatched: 15. The CDR3 covers 20 residues. The CDR3 coding sequence is TGTGCCAGCAGCTTAGGAGGCCGGAGGACAGGGGGTTCGGGCACCGGGGAGCTGTTTTTT. Translation gives CASSLGGRRTGGSGTGELFF.

The chain recombines TRBV7-2 with TRBJ2-1, with 8 bases that match TRBD1. The length of the CDR3 is 15 residues. The germline CDR1 and CDR2 sequences are SGHTA and FQGNSA. The trim removed 5 bases at V and 9 bases at J, leaving 12 bases unmatched. The CDR3, as DNA: TGTGCCAGCAGCCATGGGACAGGAACGAGGGGTGAGCAGTTCTTC. Translating it yields CASSHGTGTRGEQFF. The full variable domain, in which reference TRBV7-2 and TRBJ2-1 provide the parts outside the CDR3, is GAGVSQSPSNKVTEKGKDVELRCDPISGHTALYWYRQSLGQGLEFLIYFQGNSAPDKSGLPSDRFSAERTGGSVSTLTIQRTQQEDSAVYLCASSHGTGTRGEQFFGPGTRLTVL.

The V call is TRBV4-1, the J call TRBJ2-1, with D possibly TRBD1 on 6 matching bases. Trimming stripped 2 bases from V and 2 bases from J, with 10 bases between. CDR1 is MGHRA, CDR2 YSYEKL, per germline. The CDR3 contains 15 residues. The CDR3 sequence: CASSQSQGTYNEQFF. The CDR3, as DNA: TGCGCCAGCAGCCAAAGCCAGGGGACCTACAATGAGCAGTTCTTC.